The 28 T cell receptor beta chains reported below all come from one sample, sequenced in a study of T cell clonotyping in hematopoietic cell transplantation. TCRdb's table, derived via immunoSEQ multiplex PCR, lists solely in-frame clones and lacks some. The top ten clones hold about 4.3% of a sample with under 9,000 clones, around 90% of them seen once. The sample in question was peripheral blood mononuclear cells, obtained at the time of graft-versus-host disease after allogeneic stem cell transplant. These receptors came from a male patient aged 60 to 75 who had an allogeneic stem cell transplant from a related donor, so the T cells may come from the graft donor. Some clones in this sample may be carry-over from other donors' samples.

The chain combines TRBV5-1 with TRBJ1-1, with a tentative D call TRBD1 (5 bases). The CDR3 length is 14 residues. The germline V and J ends were trimmed by 5 bases and 3 bases, with 14 bases remaining between them. Germline V gene data show CDR1 as SGHRS and CDR2 as YFSETQ. The CDR3 sequence: CASRTGTLDTEAFF. DNA for the CDR3: TGCGCCAGCAGGACTGGGACTTTAGACACTGAAGCTTTCTTT. Complete variable domain (other parts from reference TRBV5-1 and TRBJ1-1): KAGVTQTPRYLIKTRGQQVTLSCSPISGHRSVSWYQQTPGQGLQFLFEYFSETQRNKGNFPGRFSGRQFSNSRSEMNVSTLELGDSALYLCASRTGTLDTEAFFGQGTRLTVV.

The genes are TRBV2 and TRBJ2-7, with 7 bases aligning to TRBD1. The V gene's germline CDR1 is SNHLY and CDR2 FYNNEI. The V and J ends lost 5 bases and 6 bases, in that order; junction bases with no gene match: 10. The CDR3 contains 14 residues. The CDR3 sequence is CASSLYTGAGEQYF. CDR3 DNA: TGTGCCAGCAGTCTCTATACAGGGGCCGGCGAGCAGTACTTC.

This chain connects TRBV11-2 to TRBJ1-1; the D is unclear. V lost 5 bases and J lost 6, with 16 bases in between. Germline V gives CDR1 SGHAT, CDR2 FQNNGV. The CDR3 is 14 residues long. As DNA, the CDR3 is TGTGCCAGCAGCGCAGTATCCACAAGCCCTGAAGCTTTCTTT. As protein: CASSAVSTSPEAFF.

Only one count was recorded for this clone. The chain couples TRBV18 to TRBJ1-2; possibly TRBD1 for D (6 bases). Looked up from germline, CDR1 is KGHSH and CDR2 is LQKENI. The CDR3 is made up of 15 amino acids. V was cut by 5 bases and J by 4 bases, with 17 bases left in between. CDR3 sequence: CASSSGQRVSYGYTF. DNA for the CDR3: TGTGCCAGCTCATCGGGACAACGAGTGTCCTATGGCTACACCTTC.

This chain connects TRBV4-1 to TRBJ1-5, with D perhaps TRBD1 (6 bases). Germline assignment: CDR1 MGHRA and CDR2 YSYEKL. This CDR3 contains 17 residues. V was cut by 1 base and J by 6 bases, with 19 bases left in between. The CDR3 DNA follows: TGCGCCAGCAGCCAAGTCCCGAAGGGGGAGGTCGGTCAGCCCCAGCATTTT. This gives the protein CASSQVPKGEVGQPQHF.

The rearrangement links TRBV11-1 to TRBJ1-2; 7 nucleotides match TRBD1. This CDR3 has 15 residues. V was clipped by 3 bases and J by 0 bases; unmatched bases: 4. CDR1 and CDR2 from the germline V gene are SGHAT and FQDESV (reference sequence). For the CDR3, the DNA is TGTGCCAGCAGCTTTTCGGGACAGACTAACTATGGCTACACCTTC. Translation: CASSFSGQTNYGYTF.

J is TRBJ1-6 and V is TRBV5-1; 8 positions agree with TRBD1. Germline-derived CDR1 and CDR2 are SGHRS and YFSETQ. The junction had 1 base not matched to a gene; V was cut back by 4 bases and J by 7 bases. The CDR3 extends over 13 amino acids. This CDR3 reads CASSQGANSPLHF. CDR3 sequence (DNA): TGCGCCAGCAGCCAGGGGGCGAATTCACCCCTCCACTTT. Filled out from reference TRBV5-1 and TRBJ1-6, the complete variable domain reads KAGVTQTPRYLIKTRGQQVTLSCSPISGHRSVSWYQQTPGQGLQFLFEYFSETQRNKGNFPGRFSGRQFSNSRSEMNVSTLELGDSALYLCASSQGANSPLHFGNGTRLTVT.

V and J are TRBV10-1 and TRBJ2-7; TRBD1 matches 11 bases. Germline CDR1 and CDR2: WNHNN and SYGVQD (reference sequence). V shed 4 bases and J 3 bases; nucleotides not matched to a gene: 5. The CDR3 totals 15 residues. The CDR3 DNA follows: TGCGCCAGCAGTGCGACCGGGACAGGGGGCTACGAGCAGTACTTC. Its translation: CASSATGTGGYEQYF.

The V and J genes are TRBV7-2 and TRBJ2-7, with 7 bases lining up with TRBD1. J was trimmed by 4 bases and V by 5 bases; bases with no gene match: 11. In germline, CDR1 is SGHTA, CDR2 FQGNSA. The CDR3 spans 15 residues. The CDR3 sequence: CASSQTDRALYEQYF. The CDR3 DNA sequence: TGTGCCAGCAGCCAGACCGACAGGGCCCTATACGAGCAGTACTTC.

This chain uses TRBV14 with TRBJ2-7; 9 nucleotides agree with TRBD2. This CDR3 has 15 amino acids. Germline V gene lookup returns CDR1 SGHDN and CDR2 FVKESK. V lost 1 base, J lost 5 bases, and 6 bases stayed unmatched. In nucleotides, the CDR3 is TGTGCCAGCAGCCAAGGGCTAGCGGGGAAAAACGAGCAGTACTTC. Amino acids: CASSQGLAGKNEQYF.

This clone was observed once. The rearrangement links TRBV2 to TRBJ1-2; maybe TRBD1 (6 bases). The CDR3 totals 15 residues. Trimming shortened V by 8 bases and J by 2 bases, and 18 bases separated the two germline ends. Germline CDR1 reads SNHLY; CDR2 reads FYNNEI. This CDR3 is CASPLRTAGNYGYTF. CDR3 DNA sequence: TGTGCCAGCCCCCTGCGGACAGCAGGCAACTATGGCTACACCTTC.

This clone has just one count. This CDR3 reads CAWSLGVGTNEKLFF. The CDR3 DNA reads TGTGCCTGGAGTCTAGGGGTGGGAACTAATGAAAAACTGTTTTTT. The chain carries TRBV30 and TRBJ1-4, with a possible D match to TRBD1 (5 bases). The CDR3 sequence is 15 residues long. Trimming stripped 2 bases from V and 1 base from J, with 11 bases between. Germline CDR1 and CDR2: GTSNPN and SVGIG (reference sequence).

The V gene is TRBV27, the J gene TRBJ2-7; the D is unclear. From germline, CDR1 is MNHEY and CDR2 SMNVEV (reference sequence). Trimming removed 4 bases from V and 3 bases from J, with 4 bases in between. The CDR3 length is 11 residues. CDR3 nucleotide sequence: TGTGCCAGCAGTTCGAACTACGAGCAGTACTTC. This sequence encodes CASSSNYEQYF.

The chain has TRBV11-2 and TRBJ1-6; 8 nucleotides line up with TRBD1. This CDR3 contains 16 residues. The trim removed 3 bases at V and 8 bases at J, leaving 9 bases unmatched. Germline V gene data show CDR1 as SGHAT and CDR2 as FQNNGV. The CDR3 here is CASSFPPGGTYSPLHF. In DNA, the CDR3 is TGTGCCAGCAGCTTCCCGCCAGGGGGCACCTATTCACCCCTCCACTTT.

This rearrangement joins TRBV10-3 to TRBJ2-3; D ambiguous. Looked up from germline, CDR1 is ENHRY and CDR2 is SYGVKD. V was cut by 3 bases and J by 0 bases, with 1 base left in between. This CDR3 has 12 amino acids. CDR3 amino acids: CAISDSTDTQYF. The CDR3 DNA is TGTGCCATCAGTGACAGCACAGATACGCAGTATTTT.

The gene calls are TRBV28 and TRBJ1-1; the D is unclear. Germline CDR1 MDHEN, CDR2 SYDVKM. The CDR3 extends over 14 amino acids. Trimming shortened V by 6 bases and J by 0 bases, and 11 bases separated the two germline ends. The CDR3 DNA reads as TGTGCCAGCAGCCCCCGGCCTATGAACACTGAAGCTTTCTTT. It yields the protein CASSPRPMNTEAFF.

CDR3 bases: TGTGCCAGCAGTACCCCTAGCGGGGGTAATAACCAGTACTTC. Its protein is CASSTPSGGNNQYF. V gene TRBV6-4 combines with J gene TRBJ2-5; 10 bases are a match to TRBD2. The CDR3 covers 14 residues. V was clipped by 5 bases and J by 10 bases; unmatched bases: 10. Germline values: CDR1 MRHNA, CDR2 SNTAGT.

V is TRBV9 and J is TRBJ1-6; unclear D gene. V gave up 3 bases and J gave up 9 bases, with 10 bases separating them. Looked up from germline, CDR1 is SGDLS and CDR2 is YYNGEE. This CDR3 spans 13 amino acids. The CDR3 here is CASSAREGSPLHF. CDR3 DNA: TGTGCCAGCAGCGCCCGAGAGGGTTCACCCCTCCACTTT.

The rearrangement uses TRBV6-5 and TRBJ1-3; D is unresolved. The V end lost 5 bases, the J end lost 0 bases, and 11 bases lay between the germline ends. Germline CDR1 and CDR2: MNHEY and SVGAGI. The CDR3 runs to 15 residues. The CDR3, as DNA: TGTGCCAGCAGTATCGACTCGAGCTCTGGAAACACCATATATTTT. Its protein product is CASSIDSSSGNTIYF.

This clone was detected only once. The chain links TRBV11-3 to TRBJ2-2; tentative D call: TRBD2 (6 bases). The V end was cut by 1 base, the J end by 5 bases, with 8 bases between. Per germline, CDR1 SGHNT and CDR2 YENEEA. This CDR3 region has 14 residues. CDR3 sequence: CASSLGGRTGELFF. In DNA, the CDR3 is TGTGCCAGCAGCTTAGGAGGGAGGACCGGGGAGCTGTTTTTT.

This chain joins TRBV9 and TRBJ1-6; D gene uncertain. Trimming removed 3 bases from V and 10 bases from J, with 17 bases in between. CDR3 length: 15 residues. Germline CDR1 and CDR2: SGDLS and YYNGEE. The CDR3 loop reads CASSADGEGDSPLHF. DNA of the CDR3: TGTGCCAGCAGCGCTGACGGTGAGGGAGACTCACCCCTCCACTTT.

The V call is TRBV27, the J call TRBJ2-2; 10 nucleotides line up with TRBD1. The CDR3 consists of 18 residues. From germline, CDR1 is MNHEY and CDR2 SMNVEV (reference sequence). V shed 7 bases and J 3 bases; nucleotides not matched to a gene: 14. The CDR3 loop is CASIPFLKGTGDTGELFF. CDR3 nucleotides: TGTGCCAGCATACCGTTTCTAAAGGGGACAGGGGACACCGGGGAGCTGTTTTTT.

The genes are TRBV27 and TRBJ1-6; D is undetermined. V was shortened by 6 bases and J by 3 bases, with 12 bases between the two germline ends. CDR1 is MNHEY and CDR2 is SMNVEV in the germline V gene (reference sequence). The CDR3 is 15 amino acids. The CDR3 region is CASRQLDGYNSPLHF. CDR3 DNA: TGTGCCAGCAGACAGCTGGACGGCTATAATTCACCCCTCCACTTT.

The chain uses TRBV6-1 and TRBJ2-7; a weak D match, TRBD2 (6 bases). In germline, CDR1 is MNHNS, CDR2 SASEGT. V lost 7 bases, J lost 3 bases, and 13 bases lay in between. The CDR3 has 13 residues. DNA of the CDR3: TGTGCCAGCATCCCAGGCGGGGACTACGAGCAGTACTTC. Protein sequence: CASIPGGDYEQYF.

This clone was counted a single time. The chain has TRBV5-1 and TRBJ1-2; 7 bases line up with TRBD1. The germline gives CDR1 SGHRS, CDR2 YFSETQ. The length of the CDR3 is 16 residues. The ends lost 4 bases at V and 2 bases at J; junction bases unmatched: 11. CDR3 nucleotides: TGCGCCAGCAGCGTCGGGACAGCGACGCTAAACTATGGCTACACCTTC. Its translation is CASSVGTATLNYGYTF. The variable domain in full, completed from reference TRBV5-1 and TRBJ1-2, reads KAGVTQTPRYLIKTRGQQVTLSCSPISGHRSVSWYQQTPGQGLQFLFEYFSETQRNKGNFPGRFSGRQFSNSRSEMNVSTLELGDSALYLCASSVGTATLNYGYTFGSGTRLTVV.

J is TRBJ1-2 and V is TRBV13, with TRBD1 matching over 8 bases. The CDR3 is made up of 14 amino acids. Germline V gene sequence: CDR1 PRHDT, CDR2 FYEKMQ (reference sequence). V was clipped by 6 bases and J by 2 bases; unmatched bases: 5. The CDR3 loop is CASSRTGTNYGYTF. In DNA form, the CDR3 reads TGTGCCAGCAGTCGGACAGGGACGAACTATGGCTACACCTTC.

The chain joins TRBV7-2 to TRBJ1-3; D may be TRBD1 (5 bases). V lost 5 bases, J lost 4 bases, and 12 bases lay in between. The CDR3 spans 14 residues. Germline CDR1 reads SGHTA; CDR2 reads FQGNSA. The CDR3 DNA is TGTGCCAGCAGCGTACGGACACGGGGAAACACCATATATTTT. This gives the protein CASSVRTRGNTIYF.

The rearrangement uses TRBV4-1 and TRBJ2-7; 8 nucleotides line up with TRBD1. The CDR3 length is 16 residues. V gave up 3 bases and J gave up 2 bases; unmatched junction bases: 9. In germline, CDR1 is MGHRA, CDR2 YSYEKL. CDR3 protein: CASSQDRDRLTYEQYF. In nucleotides, the CDR3 is TGCGCCAGCAGCCAGGACCGGGACAGGTTAACCTACGAGCAGTACTTC.